These T cell receptor beta chains were read from a single sample in a study of cytomegalovirus exposure and HLA in healthy donors. Only in-frame clones appear in the TCRdb table, and some are missing; sequencing was by immunoSEQ multiplex PCR. There are 100,000 or so clones in the sample; over 65% occur only once, and roughly 4.5% lies in the top ten. The sample was PBMCs. All receptors come from a middle-aged woman in good health and CMV-seropositive. Each CDR3 is given with its conserved first and last residue. D genes are given only for firm matches. Size values are once, few and many counts, or a class for expanded clones, and some rows have none.

>.|TRBJ2-7|15|.|TRBV7-2
TGTGCCAGCAGCTTAGGGGGAGTGGGGACCTACGAGCAGTACTTC
CASSLGGVGTYEQYF
>.|TRBJ1-2|13|.|TRBV10-3
TGTGCCATCAGTGACCCCCGGGGGTATGGCTACACCTTC
CAISDPRGYGYTF
>.|TRBJ1-5|16|.|TRBV27
TGTGCCAGCAGTCCAGGGACACCGTATAGCAATCAGCCCCAGCATTTT
CASSPGTPYSNQPQHF
>once|TRBJ2-1|17|TRBD2|TRBV7-9
TGTGCCAGCAGCTTAGCGGTTAGCGGGAGCTCCTACAATGAGCAGTTCTTC
CASSLAVSGSSYNEQFF
>.|TRBJ1-2|14|TRBD1|TRBV29-1
TGCAGCGTGACGACCGGGACAGGGGGCGGCGGCTACACCTTC
CSVTTGTGGGGYTF
>.|TRBJ2-2|14|.|TRBV4-1
TGCGCCAGCAGCCTCGGGATTTCCACCGGGGAGCTGTTTTTT
CASSLGISTGELFF
>.|TRBJ2-7|16|TRBD1|TRBV4-3
TGCGCCAGCAGCCAAGATGCCCGGACAGGTGAGAACGAGCAGTACTTC
CASSQDARTGENEQYF
>.|TRBJ1-5|13|.|TRBV6-5
TGTGCCAGCAGGGGGGGAAGCAATCAGCCCCAGCATTTT
CASRGGSNQPQHF
>few|TRBJ1-5|15|TRBD1|TRBV6-5
TGTGCCAGCAGTTACTCGAGGGACAGGGCTCAGCCCCAGCATTTT
CASSYSRDRAQPQHF
>.|TRBJ1-1|14|.|TRBV19
TGTGCCAGTAGTATAGGGGCCATGAACACTGAAGCTTTCTTT
CASSIGAMNTEAFF
>.|TRBJ2-1|15|TRBD1|TRBV28
TGTGCCAGCAGTTTCCGTCAGGGGGCTTTGAATGAGCAGTTCTTC
CASSFRQGALNEQFF
>.|TRBJ1-1|13|.|TRBV28
TGTGCCAGCAGCATTGGGGTCGGGGGGGTAGCTTTCTTT
CASSIGVGGVAFF
>.|TRBJ2-7|15|TRBD2|TRBV28
TGTGCCAGCGCCCCCGGGACTATGAGCTCCTACGAGCAGTACTTC
CASAPGTMSSYEQYF
>.|TRBJ1-3|15|TRBD1|TRBV28
TGTGCCAGCAGCCCACCGGGACAGGCTGGAAACACCATATATTTT
CASSPPGQAGNTIYF
>.|TRBJ1-6|15|TRBD1|TRBV2
TGTGCCAGCAGTGAACGGACAGGCTATAATTCACCCCTCCACTTT
CASSERTGYNSPLHF
>.|TRBJ2-5|14|TRBD1|TRBV6-5
TGTGCCAGCAGTTACTCTAGCAGGGGGGAGACCCAGTACTTC
CASSYSSRGETQYF
>.|TRBJ1-2|12|.|TRBV7-9
TGTTCCAGCAGCTTAGAGGAGTATGGCTACACCTTC
CSSSLEEYGYTF
>.|TRBJ1-3|17|TRBD1|TRBV7-2
TGTGCCAGCAGCTTAGAACAGGGGGCCTTCTCTGGAAACACCATATATTTT
CASSLEQGAFSGNTIYF
>.|TRBJ1-5|18|TRBD1|TRBV7-8
TGTGCCAGCAGCCCGCGCGGGACAGGGGGCCTTCGCAATCAGCCCCAGCATTTT
CASSPRGTGGLRNQPQHF
>once|TRBJ2-3|16|TRBD1|TRBV9
TGTGCCAGCAGCGTAGCTCAGGGGGTAGGATCAGATACGCAGTATTTT
CASSVAQGVGSDTQYF
>.|TRBJ1-5|14|.|TRBV7-2
TGTGCCAGCAGCTTAGAGTATTCGCCCCCTAACCAGCATTTT
CASSLEYSPPNQHF
>.|TRBJ2-1|15|TRBD2|TRBV28
TGTGCCAGCAGTTTAAGCGGGAGTGTCTACAATGAGCAGTTCTTC
CASSLSGSVYNEQFF
>once|TRBJ2-3|15|.|TRBV10-3
TGTGCCATCAGTGAGAGCGGGTTAAGCACAGATACGCAGTATTTT
CAISESGLSTDTQYF
>.|TRBJ1-3|17|.|TRBV21-1
.
CASSNVARGAGGNTIYF
>.|TRBJ2-3|15|.|TRBV7-2
TGTGCCAGCAGCAGACAGGAGCCTAGCACAGATACGCAGTATTTT
CASSRQEPSTDTQYF
>medium-sized|TRBJ1-2|17|.|TRBV25-1
TGTGCCAGCAGTAAGACTGAGGGAGAACTAGCTAACTATGGCTACACCTTC
CASSKTEGELANYGYTF
>.|TRBJ1-6|17|TRBD1|TRBV30
TGTGCCTGGAGTGTACAAGTCGGGGCCAGGGGGAATTCACCCCTCCACTTT
CAWSVQVGARGNSPLHF
>few|TRBJ2-5|13|.|TRBV7-2
TGTGCCAGCAGCTACAGGGTCCAAGAGACCCAGTACTTC
CASSYRVQETQYF
>.|TRBJ2-7|19|TRBD2|TRBV27
TGTGCCAGCAGTTACACCCTAAAGCGGGAGGGCCATCTGGGGCACGAGCAGTACTTC
CASSYTLKREGHLGHEQYF
>.|TRBJ1-1|15|.|TRBV9
TGTGCCAGCAGCGCCATCGGGGGGAAATTGGGTGAAGCTTTCTTT
CASSAIGGKLGEAFF
>.|TRBJ1-5|22|TRBD1|TRBV2
TGTGCCAGCAGTGCCCCCTTTGTTCTCGGGACAGGTAATTCTGAGAGCAATCAGCCCCAGCATTTT
CASSAPFVLGTGNSESNQPQHF
>.|TRBJ1-4|14|TRBD1|TRBV27
TGTGCCAGCAGTTTGGGACAGGGAAATGAAAAACTGTTTTTT
CASSLGQGNEKLFF
>once|TRBJ1-1|14|.|TRBV7-9
TGTGCCAGCAGCTTAGATCGGGGTGGGACTGAAGCTTTCTTT
CASSLDRGGTEAFF
>.|TRBJ2-5|14|.|TRBV19
TGTGCCAGTAGTATAGGACAGTCCCAAGAGACCCAGTACTTC
CASSIGQSQETQYF
>.|TRBJ2-1|13|.|TRBV4-2
TGTGCCAGCAGCCAAGCCGAGTTAGATGAGCAGTTCTTC
CASSQAELDEQFF
>.|TRBJ2-7|17|.|TRBV4-3
TGCGCCAGCAGCCAAGATTGGGGAGTGGGTTTCTCCTACGAGCAGTACTTC
CASSQDWGVGFSYEQYF
>.|TRBJ2-7|14|TRBD2|TRBV5-5
TGTGCCAGCAGCTGGGGAGCGGGAGTACGCGAGCAGTACTTC
CASSWGAGVREQYF
>.|TRBJ2-7|15|TRBD2|TRBV6-1
TGTGCCAGCAGTGGAACTAGCGGGAAAGCCTACGAGCAGTACTTC
CASSGTSGKAYEQYF
>few|TRBJ1-1|10|.|TRBV19
TGTGCCAGCGGGGAAGGGGAAGCTTTCTTT
CASGEGEAFF
>.|TRBJ2-3|15|.|TRBV7-9
TGTGCCAGCAGCTTAGGGGAGAGCGGCACAGATACGCAGTATTTT
CASSLGESGTDTQYF
>.|TRBJ1-2|15|TRBD1|TRBV28
TGTGCCAGCAGACCCCAGGGGGCGAGGGGTTACCGCTACACCTTC
CASRPQGARGYRYTF
>.|TRBJ1-2|12|.|TRBV30
TGTGCCCAAGCGGCTGGCTATTATGGCTACACCTTC
CAQAAGYYGYTF
>.|TRBJ2-7|13|TRBD1|TRBV11-3
TGTGCCAGCAGTCTAGACAGGGGGACTGAGCAGTACTTC
CASSLDRGTEQYF
>once|TRBJ1-1|14|TRBD1|TRBV5-1
TGCGCCAGCAGCCAAAGACAGGGCCACACTGAAGCTTTCTTT
CASSQRQGHTEAFF
>medium-sized|TRBJ1-1|16|TRBD1|TRBV19
TGTGCCAGTAGAGACACCTCCAGGGGGCTCGGCACTGAAGCTTTCTTT
CASRDTSRGLGTEAFF
>once|TRBJ2-2|17|TRBD2|TRBV28
TGTGCCAGCAGTTTAGGGGGTCTAGCGGGATATACCGGGGAGCTGTTTTTT
CASSLGGLAGYTGELFF
>.|TRBJ1-3|13|.|TRBV10-3
TGTGCCATCAGTGGGGGCACTGGAAACACCATATATTTT
CAISGGTGNTIYF
>.|TRBJ1-2|15|.|TRBV29-1
TGCAGCGGCCTGGGGGGGGAACTGGAAGACGAAGGCTACACCTTC
CSGLGGELEDEGYTF
>.|TRBJ2-1|16|TRBD2|TRBV7-8
TGTGCCAGCAGCTTATCCCAGACTAGCGGGGGGCATGAGCAGTTCTTC
CASSLSQTSGGHEQFF
>once|TRBJ2-7|12|.|TRBV28
TGTGCCAGCAGGACAGGCACCTACGAGCAGTACTTC
CASRTGTYEQYF
>.|TRBJ1-1|14|TRBD1|TRBV23-1
TGCGCCAGCAGTCGGGACAGGGTGCACACTGAAGCTTTCTTT
CASSRDRVHTEAFF
>.|TRBJ1-1|13|.|TRBV7-2
TGTGCCAGCAGCTCGCATAGAGACACTGAAGCTTTCTTT
CASSSHRDTEAFF
>.|TRBJ1-1|12|.|TRBV6-1
TGTGCCAGCAGTCCTCTCAACACTGAAGCTTTCTTT
CASSPLNTEAFF
>.|TRBJ2-7|18|TRBD2|TRBV10-3
TGTGCCATCAGTGTCTCTCAGGGGCCGAGGACTAGCGGGAGTCAGCAGTACTTC
CAISVSQGPRTSGSQQYF
>.|TRBJ1-1|14|.|TRBV5-1
TGCGCCAGCAGCTTGGCAGGTACGAACACTGAAGCTTTCTTT
CASSLAGTNTEAFF